The entry below gives a single TCR beta chain sequence along with its context. Antigen specificity is unknown. V lost 3 bases, J lost 8 bases, and 5 bases stayed unmatched. Germline V gives CDR1 LGHNA, CDR2 YNFKEQ. This CDR3 has 14 residues. Assay used: immunoSEQ multiplex PCR; TCRdb lists only in-frame clones, some missing. Of more than 110,000 clones detected, around 90% appear once; the ten largest clones hold about 5.9%. This entry comes from a study of T cell responses to AZD1222 COVID-19 vaccine. General study findings and limits: Most donors were white British and more were female, and clonal diversity was possibly underestimated.

The chain uses TRBV4-2 and TRBJ2-1, with 9 bases lining up with TRBD2. The clonotype comes from an adult in good health. Sequenced material: peripheral blood, taken on day 0 of AZD1222 vaccination. The DNA of the CDR3 is TGTGCCAGCAGCCAGCGCGGGGGGGTTGATGAGCAGTTCTTC. This codes for CASSQRGGVDEQFF.